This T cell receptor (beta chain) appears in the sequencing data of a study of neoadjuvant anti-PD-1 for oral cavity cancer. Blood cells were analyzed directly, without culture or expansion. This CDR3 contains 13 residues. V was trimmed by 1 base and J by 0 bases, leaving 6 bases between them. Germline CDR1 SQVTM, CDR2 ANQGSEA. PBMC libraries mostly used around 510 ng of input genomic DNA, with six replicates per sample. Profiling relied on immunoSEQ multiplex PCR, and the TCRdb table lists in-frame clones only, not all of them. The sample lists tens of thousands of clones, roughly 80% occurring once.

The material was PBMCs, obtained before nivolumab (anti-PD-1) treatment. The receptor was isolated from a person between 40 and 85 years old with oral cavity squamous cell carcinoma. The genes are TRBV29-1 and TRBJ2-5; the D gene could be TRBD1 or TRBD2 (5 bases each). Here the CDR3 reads CSVEGDHQETQYF. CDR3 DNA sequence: TGCAGCGTTGAAGGGGACCACCAAGAGACCCAGTACTTC.